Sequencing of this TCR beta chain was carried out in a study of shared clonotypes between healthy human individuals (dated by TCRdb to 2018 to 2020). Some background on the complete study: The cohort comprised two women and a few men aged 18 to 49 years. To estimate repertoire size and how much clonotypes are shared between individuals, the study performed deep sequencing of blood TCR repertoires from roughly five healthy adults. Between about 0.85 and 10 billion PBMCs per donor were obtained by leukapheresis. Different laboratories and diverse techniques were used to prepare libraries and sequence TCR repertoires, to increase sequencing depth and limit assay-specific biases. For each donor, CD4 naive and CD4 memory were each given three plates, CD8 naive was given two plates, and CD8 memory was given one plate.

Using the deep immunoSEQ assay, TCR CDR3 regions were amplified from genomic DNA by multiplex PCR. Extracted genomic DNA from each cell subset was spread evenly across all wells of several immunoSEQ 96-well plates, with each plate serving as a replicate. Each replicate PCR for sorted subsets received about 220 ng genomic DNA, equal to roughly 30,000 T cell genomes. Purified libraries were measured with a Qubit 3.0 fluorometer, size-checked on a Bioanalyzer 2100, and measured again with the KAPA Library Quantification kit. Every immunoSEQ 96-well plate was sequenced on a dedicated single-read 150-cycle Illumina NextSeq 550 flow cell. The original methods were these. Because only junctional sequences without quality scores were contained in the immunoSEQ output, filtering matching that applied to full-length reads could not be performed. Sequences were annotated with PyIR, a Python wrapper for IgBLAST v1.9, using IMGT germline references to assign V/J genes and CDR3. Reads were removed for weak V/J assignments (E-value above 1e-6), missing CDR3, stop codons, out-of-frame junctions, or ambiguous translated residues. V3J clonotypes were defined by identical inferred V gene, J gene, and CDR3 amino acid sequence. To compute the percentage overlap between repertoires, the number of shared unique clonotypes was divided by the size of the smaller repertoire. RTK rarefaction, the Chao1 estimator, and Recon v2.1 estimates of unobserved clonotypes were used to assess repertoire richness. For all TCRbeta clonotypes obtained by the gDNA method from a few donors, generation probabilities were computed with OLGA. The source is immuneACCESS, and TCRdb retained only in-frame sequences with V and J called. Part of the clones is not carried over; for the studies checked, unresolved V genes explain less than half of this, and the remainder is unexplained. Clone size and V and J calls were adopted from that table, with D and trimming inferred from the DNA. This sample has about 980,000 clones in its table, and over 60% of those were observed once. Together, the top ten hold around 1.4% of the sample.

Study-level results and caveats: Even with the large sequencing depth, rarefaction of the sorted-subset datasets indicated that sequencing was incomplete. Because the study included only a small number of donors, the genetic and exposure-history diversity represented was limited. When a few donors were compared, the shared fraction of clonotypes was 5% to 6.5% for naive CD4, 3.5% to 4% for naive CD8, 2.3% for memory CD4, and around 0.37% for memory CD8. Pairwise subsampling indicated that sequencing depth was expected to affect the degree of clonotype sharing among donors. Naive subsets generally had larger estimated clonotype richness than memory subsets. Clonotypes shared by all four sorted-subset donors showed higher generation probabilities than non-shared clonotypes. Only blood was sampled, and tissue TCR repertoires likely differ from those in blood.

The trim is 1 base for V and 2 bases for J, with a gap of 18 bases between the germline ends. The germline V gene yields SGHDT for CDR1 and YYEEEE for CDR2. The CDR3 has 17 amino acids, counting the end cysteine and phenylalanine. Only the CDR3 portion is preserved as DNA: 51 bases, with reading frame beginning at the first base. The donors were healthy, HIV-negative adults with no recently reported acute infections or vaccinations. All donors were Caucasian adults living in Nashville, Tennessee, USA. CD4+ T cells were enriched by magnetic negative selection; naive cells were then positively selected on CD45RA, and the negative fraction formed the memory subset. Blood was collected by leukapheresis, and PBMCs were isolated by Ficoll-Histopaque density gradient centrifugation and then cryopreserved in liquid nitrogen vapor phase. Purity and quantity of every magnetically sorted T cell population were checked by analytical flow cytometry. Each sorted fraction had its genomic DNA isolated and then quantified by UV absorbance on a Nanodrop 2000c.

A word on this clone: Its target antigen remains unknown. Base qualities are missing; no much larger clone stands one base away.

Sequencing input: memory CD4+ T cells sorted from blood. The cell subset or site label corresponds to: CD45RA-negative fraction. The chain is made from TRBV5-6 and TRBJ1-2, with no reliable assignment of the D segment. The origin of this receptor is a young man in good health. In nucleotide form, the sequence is TGTGCCAGCAGCTTGTTCCTCCCAGCCGAAAGCAACTATGGCTACACCTTC. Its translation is CASSLFLPAESNYGYTF.